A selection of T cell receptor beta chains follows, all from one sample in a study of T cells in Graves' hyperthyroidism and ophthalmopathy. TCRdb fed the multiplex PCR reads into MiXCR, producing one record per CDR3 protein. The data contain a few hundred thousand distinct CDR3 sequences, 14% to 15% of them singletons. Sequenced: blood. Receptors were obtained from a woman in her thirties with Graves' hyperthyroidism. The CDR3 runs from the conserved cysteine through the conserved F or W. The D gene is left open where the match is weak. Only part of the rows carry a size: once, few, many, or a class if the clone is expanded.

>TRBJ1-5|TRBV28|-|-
CASSLGGAAVYQPQHF
TGTGCCAGCAGCTTAGGGGGGGCGGCGGTATATCAGCCCCAGCATTTT
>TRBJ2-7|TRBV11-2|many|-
CASSDRGAGASYEQYF
TGTGCCAGCAGCGATCGGGGCGCCGGAGCCTCCTACGAGCAGTACTTC
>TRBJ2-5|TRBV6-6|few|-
CASSFSTGSGETQYF
TGTGCCAGCAGTTTCTCAACAGGGTCTGGGGAGACCCAGTACTTC
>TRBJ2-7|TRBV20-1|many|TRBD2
CSASSGSGYEQYF
TGCAGTGCTTCGAGCGGGAGTGGCTACGAGCAGTACTTC
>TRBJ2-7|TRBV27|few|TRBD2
CASSFALAGEYEQYF
TGTGCCAGCAGTTTCGCTCTAGCGGGAGAGTACGAGCAGTACTTC
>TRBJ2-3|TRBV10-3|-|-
CAISGSVGTDTQYF
TGTGCCATCAGTGGGAGTGTAGGCACAGATACGCAGTATTTT
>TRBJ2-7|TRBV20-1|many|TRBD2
CSARAPGGGYEQYF
TGCAGTGCTAGAGCCCCGGGAGGAGGATACGAGCAGTACTTC
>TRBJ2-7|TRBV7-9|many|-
CASTGTPYEQYF
TGTGCCAGCACCGGGACCCCCTACGAGCAGTACTTC
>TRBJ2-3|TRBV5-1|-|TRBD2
CASSSSGTSGNTQYF
TGCGCCAGCAGCTCCTCCGGGACTAGCGGCAATACGCAGTATTTT
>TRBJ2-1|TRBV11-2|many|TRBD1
CASSSVQGDSYNEQFF
TGTGCCAGCAGCTCAGTACAGGGGGACTCGTACAATGAGCAGTTCTTC
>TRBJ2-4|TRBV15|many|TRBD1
CATSSRGPKNIQYF
TGTGCCACCAGCTCGAGGGGGCCCAAAAACATTCAGTACTTC
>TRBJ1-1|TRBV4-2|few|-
CASSPDLARVNTEAFF
TGTGCCAGCAGCCCAGATTTAGCCCGGGTGAACACTGAAGCTTTCTTT
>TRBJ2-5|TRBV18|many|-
CASSTRGGETQYF
TGTGCCAGCTCAACCAGGGGCGGGGAGACCCAGTACTTC
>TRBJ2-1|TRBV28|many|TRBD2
CASSQSGRAGNEQFF
TGTGCCAGCAGTCAGAGCGGGAGGGCCGGCAATGAGCAGTTCTTC
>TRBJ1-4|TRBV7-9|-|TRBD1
CASSSWTGNEKLFF
TGTGCCAGCAGCTCTTGGACAGGGAATGAAAAACTGTTTTTT
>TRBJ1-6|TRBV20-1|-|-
CSARESRGKNSPLHF
TGCAGTGCTAGAGAAAGCAGGGGCAAGAATTCACCCCTCCACTTT
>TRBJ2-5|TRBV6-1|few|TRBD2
CASIGAGYQETQYF
TGTGCCAGCATTGGAGCGGGATACCAAGAGACCCAGTACTTC
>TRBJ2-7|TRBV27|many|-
CASSPLGGSTYEQYF
TGTGCCAGCAGTCCGTTGGGCGGGTCGACCTACGAGCAGTACTTC
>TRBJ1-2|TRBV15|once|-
CATSPNPGLGFNYGYTF
TGTGCCACCAGCCCTAACCCGGGCCTTGGGTTTAACTATGGCTACACCTTC
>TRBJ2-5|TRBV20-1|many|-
CSANNRVGEETQYF
TGCAGTGCTAACAACAGGGTTGGTGAAGAGACCCAGTACTTC
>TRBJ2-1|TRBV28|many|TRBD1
CASSFPGTGGRGEQFF
TGTGCCAGCAGCTTCCCCGGGACAGGGGGCAGGGGTGAGCAGTTCTTC
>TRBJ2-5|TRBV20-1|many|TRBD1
CSARGTGDQETQYF
TGCAGTGCTAGAGGGACAGGGGATCAGGAGACCCAGTACTTC
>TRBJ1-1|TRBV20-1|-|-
CSASMGNTEAFF
TGCAGTGCTAGTATGGGGAACACTGAAGCTTTCTTT
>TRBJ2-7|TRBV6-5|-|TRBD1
CASSYSAGQGSYEQYF
TGTGCCAGCAGTTACTCGGCGGGACAGGGATCCTACGAGCAGTACTTC
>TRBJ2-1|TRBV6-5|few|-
CASSYSAAYNEQFF
TGTGCCAGCAGTTACTCGGCAGCATACAATGAGCAGTTCTTC
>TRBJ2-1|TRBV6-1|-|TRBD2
CASSILAGENEQFF
TGTGCCAGCTCAATCCTAGCGGGAGAGAATGAGCAGTTCTTC
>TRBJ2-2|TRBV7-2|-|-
CASSLVSQLTTGELFF
TGTGCCAGCAGCTTAGTATCCCAATTAACGACCGGGGAGCTGTTTTTT
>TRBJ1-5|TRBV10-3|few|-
CAISPWDTNQPQHF
TGTGCCATCAGTCCCTGGGACACTAATCAGCCCCAGCATTTT
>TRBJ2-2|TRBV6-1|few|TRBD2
CASSWGLAGNTGELFF
TGTGCCAGCAGTTGGGGACTAGCGGGAAACACCGGGGAGCTGTTTTTT
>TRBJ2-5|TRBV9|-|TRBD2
CASSVGVAGGPETQYF
TGTGCCAGCAGCGTAGGTGTAGCGGGAGGGCCGGAGACCCAGTACTTC
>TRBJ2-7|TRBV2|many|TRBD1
CASSRDRGLVEQYF
TGTGCCAGCAGTCGGGACAGGGGGTTGGTCGAGCAGTACTTC
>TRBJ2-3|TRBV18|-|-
CASSLLRSTDTQYF
TGTGCCAGCTCCCTCTTGCGGAGCACAGATACGCAGTATTTT
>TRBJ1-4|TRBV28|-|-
CASGLRQENEKLFF
TGTGCCAGCGGCCTTAGACAGGAAAATGAAAAACTGTTTTTT
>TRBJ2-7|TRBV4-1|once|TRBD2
CASSQTSGRHYEQYF
TGCGCCAGCAGCCAAACTAGCGGGAGACACTACGAGCAGTACTTC
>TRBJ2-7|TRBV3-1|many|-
CASSSASGAQRQYF
TGTGCCAGCAGCTCCGCTTCGGGGGCTCAACGGCAGTACTTC
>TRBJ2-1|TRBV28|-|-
CASSFIQADNEQFF
TGTGCCAGCAGTTTTATACAGGCTGACAATGAGCAGTTCTTC
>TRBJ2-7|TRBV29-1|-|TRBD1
CSVEAGGASNYEQYF
TGCAGCGTTGAAGCAGGGGGCGCTTCAAACTACGAGCAGTACTTC
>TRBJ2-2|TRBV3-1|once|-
CASNHPRSGTGELFF
TGTGCCAGCAACCACCCCAGGTCGGGGACCGGGGAGCTGTTTTTT
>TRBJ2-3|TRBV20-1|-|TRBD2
CSARADPGGPTDTQYF
TGCAGTGCTAGAGCGGACCCGGGAGGGCCTACAGATACGCAGTATTTT
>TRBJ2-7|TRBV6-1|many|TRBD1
CASSPGQGALYEQYF
TGTGCCAGCAGTCCGGGACAGGGGGCGTTATACGAACAGTACTTC
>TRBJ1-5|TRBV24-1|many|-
CATAPGTGPQHF
TGTGCCACCGCCCCCGGGACGGGGCCCCAGCATTTT
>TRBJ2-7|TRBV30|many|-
CACALIADEQYF
TGTGCCTGTGCCCTAATAGCGGACGAGCAGTACTTC
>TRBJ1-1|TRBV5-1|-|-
CASSLVGGANTEAFF
TGCGCCAGCAGCTTGGTTGGGGGAGCGAACACTGAAGCTTTCTTT
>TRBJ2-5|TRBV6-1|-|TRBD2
CASSWTSGSPHETQYF
TGTGCCAGCAGTTGGACTAGCGGGAGCCCCCATGAGACCCAGTACTTC
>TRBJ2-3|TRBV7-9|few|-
CASSLMWRKKTDTQYF
TGTGCCAGCAGCTTAATGTGGAGGAAAAAAACAGATACGCAGTATTTT